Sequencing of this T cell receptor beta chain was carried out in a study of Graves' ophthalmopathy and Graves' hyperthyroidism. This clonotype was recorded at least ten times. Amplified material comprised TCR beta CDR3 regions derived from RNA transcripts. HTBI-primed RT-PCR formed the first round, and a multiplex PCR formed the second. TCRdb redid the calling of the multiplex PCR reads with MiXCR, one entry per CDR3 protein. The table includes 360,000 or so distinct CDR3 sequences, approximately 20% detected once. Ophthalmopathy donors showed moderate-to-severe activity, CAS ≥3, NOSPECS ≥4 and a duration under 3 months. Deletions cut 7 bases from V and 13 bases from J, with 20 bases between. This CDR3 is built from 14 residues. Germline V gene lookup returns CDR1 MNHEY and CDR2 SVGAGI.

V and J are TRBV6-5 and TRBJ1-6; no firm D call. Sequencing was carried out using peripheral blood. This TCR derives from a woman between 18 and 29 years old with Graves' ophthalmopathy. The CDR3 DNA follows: TGTGCCAGCATTCAGAGCGGCCCCAACCTCCCCCTCCACTTT. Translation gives CASIQSGPNLPLHF.